This T cell receptor beta chain was profiled in a study of response to subunit inactivated influenza vaccine. MiXCR was run by TCRdb on the RT-PCR reads, yielding one entry per CDR3 protein. The table includes about 190,000 distinct CDR3 sequences, around 15% detected once. Study findings and constraints: Authors suggested each seasonal influenza vaccination recruits few new T cells.

From germline, CDR1 is SEHNR and CDR2 FQNEAQ (reference sequence). Trimming took off 5 bases at V and 2 bases at J, with 6 bases between the two ends. CDR3 length: 13 residues. This clonotype was seen more than once but under ten times. The target antigen is unknown. Sequencing was performed on CD8+ T cells sorted from PBMCs, taken about 5 days after vaccination. This receptor was identified in a man aged 45-60 years who received an inactivated influenza vaccine. This chain links TRBV7-9 with TRBJ2-2; D is ambiguous. For the CDR3, the DNA is TGTGCCAGCAGCGTACCCAACACCGGGGAGCTGTTTTTT. Protein: CASSVPNTGELFF. Looking up the rest from reference TRBV7-9 and TRBJ2-2 gives the full variable domain: DTGVSQNPRHKITKRGQNVTFRCDPISEHNRLYWYRQTLGQGPEFLTYFQNEAQLEKSRLLSDRFSAERPKGSFSTLEIQRTEQGDSAMYLCASSVPNTGELFFGEGSRLTVL.